This T cell receptor beta chain came from a study of T cells in Graves' hyperthyroidism and ophthalmopathy. Study results and limitations: Most thyroid clonotypes expanded above 0.001 appeared in blood too. The model anticipated ophthalmopathy a median around six months pre-onset.

The CDR3 loop spans 14 amino acids. The ends lost 3 bases at V and 4 bases at J; junction bases unmatched: 6. Germline CDR1 reads SGHDT; CDR2 reads YYEEEE. To note about this clonotype: Its antigen is undetermined.

RNA transcripts provided the source from which TCR beta CDR3 regions were amplified. An initial round of RT-PCR targeting the TCR CDR3 relied on the HTBI primer set. A single record per CDR3 protein comes from TCRdb applying MiXCR to the multiplex PCR reads. The sample holds 300,000 to 450,000 distinct CDR3 sequences, 13% to 15% seen once. PBMCs were sourced from approximately 10 ml fresh peripheral blood. The sequenced material came from blood. The chain joins TRBV5-6 to TRBJ2-7, with 8 bases matching TRBD2. The TCR was taken from a woman aged 25 to 39 with Graves' ophthalmopathy. The CDR3 spells CASSSRPGGYEQYF. The CDR3 DNA reads TGTGCCAGCAGCTCACGACCGGGGGGGTACGAGCAGTACTTC.